These T cell receptor beta chains were read from a single sample in a study of T cell changes during pregnancy in multiple sclerosis. TCRdb's table, derived via immunoSEQ multiplex PCR, lists solely in-frame clones and lacks some. The repertoire consists of 55,000 to 85,000 clones, with 92% occurring once and the leading ten covering roughly 1.5%. The sample consisted of peripheral blood, taken after pregnancy. The source of these receptors is a female donor with multiple sclerosis, enrolled in a pregnancy study. The CDR3 runs from the conserved cysteine through the conserved F or W. The D gene is left open where the match is weak. Some rows mark clone size as missing; the rest say once, few, many or name a class of expanded clone.

abundance,v_gene,j_gene,d_gene,CDR3aa,CDR3nt
NA,TRBV5-1,TRBJ2-2,TRBD2,CASSSPQASGSGGTGELFF,TGCGCCAGCAGCTCACCCCAGGCTAGCGGGAGTGGGGGCACCGGGGAGCTGTTTTTT
NA,TRBV9,TRBJ2-1,TRBD2,CASSALAGEQFF,TGTGCCAGCAGCGCACTAGCGGGAGAGCAGTTCTTC
NA,TRBV9,TRBJ1-3,NA,CASSVSGVRNTIYF,TGTGCCAGCAGCGTTTCAGGGGTTCGGAACACCATATATTTT
few,TRBV18,TRBJ2-7,NA,CASSPLGAYEQYF,TGTGCCAGCTCACCACTAGGGGCCTACGAGCAGTACTTC
NA,TRBV5-1,TRBJ2-1,TRBD2,CASSWSLAGGPRDEQFF,TGCGCCAGCAGCTGGTCCTTGGCGGGAGGGCCTCGCGATGAGCAGTTCTTC
NA,TRBV10-1,TRBJ2-7,TRBD2,CASSERLAGGQDEQYF,TGCGCCAGCAGTGAACGGCTAGCGGGAGGGCAGGACGAGCAGTACTTC
NA,TRBV27,TRBJ2-3,TRBD2,CASSRNGEGQQYF,TGTGCCAGCTCCCGCAACGGGGAGGGCCAACAGTATTTT
NA,TRBV6-5,TRBJ2-7,TRBD2,CASSYLTGGLREQYF,TGTGCCAGCAGTTACCTAACGGGAGGCTTGAGGGAGCAGTACTTC
NA,TRBV7-2,TRBJ1-2,TRBD1,CASSVRGTGYGYTF,TGTGCCAGCAGCGTCCGTGGGACAGGCTATGGCTACACCTTC
NA,TRBV19,TRBJ1-5,NA,CASSILQGGNQPQHF,TGTGCCAGTAGTATACTTCAGGGTGGCAATCAGCCCCAGCATTTT
NA,TRBV10-3,TRBJ2-6,NA,CAVYTGLGGSGANVLTF,TGTGCCGTCTATACAGGGTTGGGTGGCTCTGGGGCCAACGTCCTGACTTTC
NA,TRBV9,TRBJ2-3,TRBD2,CASSGGTSGSSDTQYF,TGTGCCAGCAGCGGGGGGACTAGCGGGAGCTCAGATACGCAGTATTTT
once,TRBV4-1,TRBJ2-3,TRBD2,CASSQLWAAGAGTDTQYF,TGCGCCAGCAGCCAGTTATGGGCAGCGGGGGCAGGGACAGATACGCAGTATTTT
NA,TRBV6-5,TRBJ1-2,NA,CASSFLQDYGYTF,TGTGCCAGCAGCTTCCTTCAGGATTATGGCTACACCTTC
NA,TRBV27,TRBJ1-1,NA,CASRFQGSTEAFF,TGTGCCAGCCGATTTCAGGGGAGCACTGAAGCTTTCTTT
NA,TRBV7-3,TRBJ2-1,NA,CASSPALQPYNEQFF,TGTGCCAGCAGCCCGGCACTACAACCGTACAATGAGCAGTTCTTC
NA,TRBV15,TRBJ2-1,NA,CATSRGDPRDHEQFF,TGTGCCACCAGCAGAGGGGACCCGCGGGACCATGAGCAGTTCTTC
NA,TRBV27,TRBJ2-7,TRBD2,CASSLGTSAKSSYEQYF,TGTGCCAGCAGTTTGGGGACTAGCGCCAAAAGCTCCTACGAGCAGTACTTC
NA,TRBV19,TRBJ1-2,NA,CASRRGNYGYTF,TGTGCCAGTCGCAGGGGTAACTATGGCTACACCTTC
NA,TRBV4-1,TRBJ2-5,TRBD2,CASRGLATKTQYF,TGCGCCAGTCGGGGACTAGCGACGAAGACCCAGTACTTC
NA,TRBV5-1,TRBJ2-1,TRBD1,CASSISGTGVYNEQFF,TGCGCCAGCAGCATCTCCGGGACAGGAGTATACAATGAGCAGTTCTTC
NA,TRBV4-2,TRBJ2-1,NA,CASSQVEGKEQFF,TGTGCCAGCAGCCAGGTGGAGGGGAAGGAGCAGTTCTTC
NA,TRBV2,TRBJ2-7,TRBD1,CAIGQGAYEQYF,TGTGCCATTGGACAGGGGGCCTACGAGCAGTACTTC
NA,TRBV19,TRBJ2-7,NA,CASSIVGGSSGEQYF,TGTGCCAGTAGTATAGTCGGCGGGTCTTCAGGCGAGCAGTACTTC
once,TRBV11-1,TRBJ2-1,NA,CASSLDGPVPNEQFF,TGTGCCAGCAGCTTAGATGGCCCAGTCCCCAATGAGCAGTTCTTC
NA,TRBV5-1,TRBJ1-1,NA,CASSLGGRGGNTEAFF,TGCGCCAGCAGCTTGGGTGGCAGGGGTGGAAACACTGAAGCTTTCTTT
NA,TRBV6-5,TRBJ1-2,TRBD1,CASSYGTENYGYTF,TGTGCCAGCAGTTACGGGACAGAGAACTATGGCTACACCTTC
NA,TRBV19,TRBJ1-1,TRBD1,CASSIWGRQGTTEAFF,TGTGCCAGTAGTATCTGGGGGCGACAGGGGACCACTGAAGCTTTCTTT
NA,TRBV10-3,TRBJ1-5,NA,CAISEFKAGDSNQPQHF,TGTGCCATCAGTGAGTTTAAGGCGGGGGATAGCAATCAGCCCCAGCATTTT
once,TRBV30,TRBJ2-7,TRBD2,CAWSSEGGPVNYEQYF,TGTGCCTGGAGTTCTGAGGGAGGGCCCGTCAACTACGAGCAGTACTTC
NA,TRBV27,TRBJ2-3,TRBD2,CASSTRTSGSTDTQYF,TGTGCCAGCAGTACTAGGACTAGCGGAAGCACAGATACGCAGTATTTT
NA,TRBV11-2,TRBJ1-2,NA,CASSLDPGGSNYGYTF,TGTGCCAGCAGCTTAGATCCGGGGGGATCTAACTATGGCTACACCTTC
NA,TRBV29-1,TRBJ2-1,NA,CSAKTGSSYNEQFF,TGCAGCGCTAAAACAGGGAGCTCCTACAATGAGCAGTTCTTC
NA,TRBV6-6,TRBJ2-5,TRBD2,CASSFPVAGETQYF,TGTGCCAGCAGTTTCCCGGTAGCGGGAGAGACCCAGTACTTC
NA,TRBV19,TRBJ2-1,TRBD1,CASRAGTGGPSSYNEQFF,TGTGCCAGTAGGGCGGGGACAGGGGGGCCGAGCTCCTACAATGAGCAGTTCTTC
NA,TRBV30,TRBJ2-3,TRBD2,CASTSGATDTQYF,TGTGCCAGCACTAGCGGGGCTACAGATACGCAGTATTTT
once,TRBV28,TRBJ1-5,NA,CASNLGGGLGRNQPQHF,TGTGCCAGCAACTTGGGGGGAGGGTTAGGTAGGAATCAGCCCCAGCATTTT
NA,TRBV27,TRBJ1-1,TRBD1,CASSWTGPNTEAFF,TGTGCCAGCAGCTGGACAGGGCCGAACACTGAAGCTTTCTTT
few,TRBV11-2,TRBJ1-1,NA,CASSLDRGKAFF,TGTGCCAGCAGCCTTGATCGAGGGAAAGCTTTCTTT
NA,TRBV10-1,TRBJ2-3,TRBD2,CASGLDTDTQYF,TGCGCCTCGGGACTAGACACAGATACGCAGTATTTT
NA,TRBV10-3,TRBJ2-7,NA,CAISDPRDEQYF,TGTGCCATCAGTGACCCGAGGGACGAGCAGTACTTC
NA,TRBV6-6,TRBJ1-1,NA,CASTLAGVNTEAFF,TGTGCCAGCACCCTGGCGGGGGTAAACACTGAAGCTTTCTTT
NA,TRBV9,TRBJ2-1,NA,CASSVAGSYNEQFF,TGTGCCAGCAGCGTAGCGGGCTCCTACAATGAGCAGTTCTTC
NA,TRBV11-2,TRBJ2-7,NA,CASSLTGNYYEQYF,TGTGCCAGCAGCCTAACAGGTAACTACTACGAGCAGTACTTC
NA,TRBV2,TRBJ1-3,NA,CASSAGVGNTIYF,TGTGCCAGCAGTGCAGGGGTCGGAAACACCATATATTTT
NA,TRBV30,TRBJ1-4,NA,CAWSGRRPLNEKLFF,TGTGCCTGGAGTGGTCGGCGGCCACTTAATGAAAAACTGTTTTTT
NA,TRBV4-2,TRBJ2-3,TRBD2,CASSRAIGVSGITDTQYF,TGTGCCAGCAGCCGCGCCATAGGGGTTAGCGGGATCACAGATACGCAGTATTTT
NA,TRBV28,TRBJ1-2,TRBD1,CVLFGQAYGYTF,TGTGTCTTATTCGGACAGGCCTATGGCTACACCTTC
NA,TRBV6-4,TRBJ2-1,TRBD2,CASSEDTSGSNEQFF,TGTGCCAGCAGTGAGGATACTAGCGGGTCGAATGAGCAGTTCTTC
NA,TRBV5-6,TRBJ2-7,TRBD2,CASSLLAGGHEQYF,TGTGCCAGCAGCTTGCTAGCGGGAGGACACGAGCAGTACTTC
NA,TRBV4-1,TRBJ1-1,TRBD1,CASSRGQGATEAFF,TGCGCCAGCAGCCGGGGACAGGGGGCCACTGAAGCTTTCTTT
NA,TRBV7-9,TRBJ2-7,TRBD2,CASSTQRETSYEQYF,TGTGCCAGCAGCACCCAGCGGGAGACCTCCTACGAGCAGTACTTC